The rows below give T cell receptor beta chains drawn from one sample of a study of T cells in Graves' hyperthyroidism and ophthalmopathy. TCRdb passed the multiplex PCR reads through MiXCR, listing each CDR3 protein once. The table records around 570,000 distinct CDR3 sequences, 20% of them present only once. Sequenced material: blood. Receptors were obtained from a man in his forties with Graves' ophthalmopathy. The CDR3 runs from the conserved cysteine through the conserved F or W. Fields, in order: CDR3 protein, J gene, V gene.

CASSPPDRDGDEQFF,TRBJ2-1,TRBV18
CASSLDTTYNEQFF,TRBJ2-1,TRBV11-2
CASSQDLGPLGDTQYF,TRBJ2-3,TRBV3-1
CAIRKGAYEQYF,TRBJ2-7,TRBV10-3
CASSSAGTGPFGYTF,TRBJ1-2,TRBV5-6
CASSLAPISNQPQHF,TRBJ1-5,TRBV7-2
CASRAGAWEQFF,TRBJ2-1,TRBV2
CASKRGGASYNEQFF,TRBJ2-1,TRBV6-1
CAGSLAGTYGYTF,TRBJ1-2,TRBV27
CASSSGQGVTGELFF,TRBJ2-2,TRBV5-1
CASTDAWGSGYTF,TRBJ1-2,TRBV4-1
CASWRGYYGYTF,TRBJ1-2,TRBV6-1
CAWSRGRVAEAFF,TRBJ1-1,TRBV30